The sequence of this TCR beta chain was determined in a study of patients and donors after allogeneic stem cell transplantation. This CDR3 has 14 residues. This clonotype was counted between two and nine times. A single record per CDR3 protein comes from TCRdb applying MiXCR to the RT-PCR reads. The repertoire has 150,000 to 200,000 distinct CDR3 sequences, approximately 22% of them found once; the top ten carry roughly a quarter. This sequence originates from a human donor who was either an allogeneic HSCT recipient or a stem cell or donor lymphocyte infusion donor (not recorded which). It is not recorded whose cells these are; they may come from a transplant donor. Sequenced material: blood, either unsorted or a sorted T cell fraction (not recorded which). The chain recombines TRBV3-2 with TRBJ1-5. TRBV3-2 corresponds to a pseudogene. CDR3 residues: CASSSTHWDQPQHF. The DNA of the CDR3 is TGTGCCAGCAGCAGTACACACTGGGATCAGCCCCAGCATTTT.